This T cell receptor beta chain stems from a study of T cells expressing NK-cell markers (TCRdb year 2020). Study-wide context: Three sorted T-cell subsets (CD3+CD56+NKG2C+, CD3+CD56+NKG2C- and CD3+CD56-NKG2C+) from under 10 donors had their TCR beta-chain repertoires profiled. Randomly selected healthy volunteers, three men and five women, were used as the eight sequenced donors. Seven of the eight sequenced donors were HCMV-seropositive and one was HCMV-seronegative. Sequencing of the libraries produced 2 x 150 bp reads on Illumina HiSeq 2000/2500, MiSeq or NextSeq.

A commercial ELISA kit detecting HCMV-specific IgG in serum was used to determine HCMV serostatus. Peripheral blood mononuclear cells were isolated from blood by Ficoll density gradient centrifugation. A note on this clonotype: Its antigen is unknown.

What the study reported, not specific to this receptor: Those dominant clonotypes were again the most abundant among CD3+CD56-NKG2C+ cells in a few donors, at roughly 28.3-65%. In 5 to 7 donors, the dominant CD3+CD56+NKG2C+ clonotypes were found to rank among the top 10 CD8+ clonotypes and to make up about 1.0-7.0% of CD8+ T cells. It remained unclear whether the expanded NKG2C-expressing T cell clones were specific for HCMV antigens.

Reads for this sample came from an Illumina HiSeq 2000. 5'RACE template switching, by which a universal primer site and unique molecular identifiers were added, was used to make TCR beta cDNA libraries. cDNA synthesis was primed from the TCR beta constant segment and was followed by two successive PCR amplification steps. The authors' pipeline ran thus. Reads were demultiplexed and grouped by UMI with MIGEC, and clonotypes were assembled and quantified with MiTCR. To remove erroneous sequences, TCR cDNA sequences were retained only when supported by two or more reads. The tcR package was used for downstream repertoire analysis, and clonotypes were matched across fractions by CDR3 nucleotide sequence plus V segment. Antigen specificity was annotated against VDJdb with VDJmatch, allowing one amino acid substitution in CDR3. The reads, reprocessed by TCRdb, yield one row per CDR3 protein sequence and no DNA. TCRdb, rather than the study authors, made the V and J calls. The sample has some 440,000 distinct CDR3 sequences on record. The ten largest clones take up approximately 1.5% of the sample.

This receptor was taken from a woman in her forties or fifties in good health. Donor details come from another sample of the same person, matched by shared clones. The specimen sequenced was blood T cells: a sorted CD56 or NKG2C T cell subset, CD4+ or CD8+ T cells, or bulk PBMC T cells (not recorded which).

The encoded CDR3 is CSATGEGATQNIQYF. The rearrangement combines TRBV20-1 with TRBJ2-4; TCRdb outputs TRBD1, but without DNA this stays unchecked. Including the terminal cysteine and phenylalanine, the CDR3 comprises 15 residues. DNA is not on record. The germline V gene (reference sequence) specifies DFQATT as CDR1 and SNEGSKA as CDR2.